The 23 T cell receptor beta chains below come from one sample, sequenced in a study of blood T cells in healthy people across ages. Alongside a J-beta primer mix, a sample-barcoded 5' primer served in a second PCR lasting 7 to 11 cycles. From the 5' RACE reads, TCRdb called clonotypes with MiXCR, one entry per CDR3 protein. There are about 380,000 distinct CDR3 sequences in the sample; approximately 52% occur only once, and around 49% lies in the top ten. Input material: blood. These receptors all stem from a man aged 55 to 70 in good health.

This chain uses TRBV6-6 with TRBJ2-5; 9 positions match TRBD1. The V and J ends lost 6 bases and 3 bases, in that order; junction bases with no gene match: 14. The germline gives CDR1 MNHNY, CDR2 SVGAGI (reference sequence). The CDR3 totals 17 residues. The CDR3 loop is CASRPMPGQGRKETQYF. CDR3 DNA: TGTGCCAGCAGACCGATGCCGGGACAGGGAAGGAAAGAGACCCAGTACTTC.

This CDR3 is CASSPTGWITYEQYF. Here the CDR3 DNA reads TGTGCCAGCAGCCCAACAGGGTGGATTACCTACGAGCAGTACTTC. The J gene is TRBJ2-7, the V gene TRBV2, with D tentatively TRBD1 (6 bases). Deletions cut 6 bases from V and 2 bases from J, with 17 bases between. Germline CDR1 SNHLY, CDR2 FYNNEI. This CDR3 contains 15 residues.

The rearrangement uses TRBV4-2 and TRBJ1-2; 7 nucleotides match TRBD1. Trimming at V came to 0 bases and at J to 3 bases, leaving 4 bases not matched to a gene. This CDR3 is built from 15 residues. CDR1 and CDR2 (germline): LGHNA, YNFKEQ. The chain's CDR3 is CASSQEGGTDYGYTF. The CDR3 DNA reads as TGTGCCAGCAGCCAAGAAGGCGGGACAGACTATGGCTACACCTTC.

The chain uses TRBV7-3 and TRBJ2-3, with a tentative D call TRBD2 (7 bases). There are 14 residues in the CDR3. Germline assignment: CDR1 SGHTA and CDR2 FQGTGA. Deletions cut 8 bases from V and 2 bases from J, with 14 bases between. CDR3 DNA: TGTGCCAGCTCGGAGGGGGGGCCCACAGATACGCAGTATTTT. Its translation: CASSEGGPTDTQYF.

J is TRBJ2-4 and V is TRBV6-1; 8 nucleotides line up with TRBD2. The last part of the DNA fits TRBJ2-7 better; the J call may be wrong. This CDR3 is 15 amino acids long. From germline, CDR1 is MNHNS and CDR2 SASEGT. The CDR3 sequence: CASIILSGEPYEQYF. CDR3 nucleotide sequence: TGTGCCAGCATTATCCTTAGCGGGGAACCCTACGAGCAGTACTTC.

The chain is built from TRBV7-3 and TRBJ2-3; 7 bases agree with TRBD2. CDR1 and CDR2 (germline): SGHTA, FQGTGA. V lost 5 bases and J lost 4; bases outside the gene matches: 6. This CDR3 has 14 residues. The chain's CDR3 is CASSSGTAADTQYF. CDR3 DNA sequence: TGTGCCAGCAGCAGCGGGACGGCCGCAGATACGCAGTATTTT. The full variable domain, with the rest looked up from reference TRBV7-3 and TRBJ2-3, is GAGVSQTPSNKVTEKGKYVELRCDPISGHTALYWYRQSLGQGPEFLIYFQGTGAADDSGLPNDRFFAVRPEGSVSTLKIQRTERGDSAVYLCASSSGTAADTQYFGPGTRLTVL.

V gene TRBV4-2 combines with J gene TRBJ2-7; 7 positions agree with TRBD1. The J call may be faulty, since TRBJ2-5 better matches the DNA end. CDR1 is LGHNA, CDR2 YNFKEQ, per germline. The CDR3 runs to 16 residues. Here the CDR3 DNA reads TGTGCCAGCAGCCAAGAGAGGGGGCGCGGCGAAGAGACCCAGTACTTC. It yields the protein CASSQERGRGEETQYF.

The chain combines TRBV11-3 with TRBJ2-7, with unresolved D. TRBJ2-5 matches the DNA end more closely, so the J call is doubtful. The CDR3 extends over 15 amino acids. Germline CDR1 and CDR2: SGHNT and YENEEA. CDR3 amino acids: CASSLDELDRETQYF. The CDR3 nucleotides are TGTGCCAGCAGCTTAGATGAGCTAGATCGAGAGACCCAGTACTTC.

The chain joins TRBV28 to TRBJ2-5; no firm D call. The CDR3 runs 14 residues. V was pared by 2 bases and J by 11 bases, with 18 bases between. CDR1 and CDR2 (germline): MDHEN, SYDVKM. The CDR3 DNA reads TGTGCCAGCAGTTTAGTACAGTTATACTACGTGCAGTACTTC. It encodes CASSLVQLYYVQYF.

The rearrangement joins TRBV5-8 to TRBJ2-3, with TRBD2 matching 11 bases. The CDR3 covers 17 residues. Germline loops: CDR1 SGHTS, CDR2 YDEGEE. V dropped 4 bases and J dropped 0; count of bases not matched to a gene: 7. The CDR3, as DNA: TGTGCCAGCAGCCGCGGGACTAGCGGAGCTAGCACAGATACGCAGTATTTT. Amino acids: CASSRGTSGASTDTQYF.

Here the CDR3 reads CASSQGQGGSPLHF. Written as DNA, the CDR3 is TGCGCCAGCAGCCAAGGACAGGGTGGCTCACCCCTCCACTTT. The chain carries TRBV4-1 and TRBJ1-6, with 7 bases fitting TRBD1. With V trimmed by 1 base and J by 10 bases, 4 bases remained unmatched. This CDR3 is built from 14 residues. The germline V gene has CDR1 MGHRA and CDR2 YSYEKL.

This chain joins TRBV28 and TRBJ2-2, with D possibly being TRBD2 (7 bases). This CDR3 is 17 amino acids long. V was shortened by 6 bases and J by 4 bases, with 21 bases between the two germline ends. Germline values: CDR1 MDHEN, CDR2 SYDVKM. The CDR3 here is CASRPLRGGGSTGELFF. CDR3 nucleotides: TGTGCCAGCAGGCCTTTGAGAGGGGGAGGGAGCACCGGGGAGCTGTTTTTT.

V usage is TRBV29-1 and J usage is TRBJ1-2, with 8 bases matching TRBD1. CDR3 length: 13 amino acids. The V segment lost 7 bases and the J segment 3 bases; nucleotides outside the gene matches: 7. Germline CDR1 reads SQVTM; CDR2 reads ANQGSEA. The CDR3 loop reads CSAMAQGDYGYTF. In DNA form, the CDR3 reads TGCAGCGCCATGGCACAGGGGGACTATGGCTACACCTTC.

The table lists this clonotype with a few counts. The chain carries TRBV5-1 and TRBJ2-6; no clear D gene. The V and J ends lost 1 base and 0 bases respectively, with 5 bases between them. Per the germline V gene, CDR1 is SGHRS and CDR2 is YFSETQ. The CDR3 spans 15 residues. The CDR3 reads CASSLSASGANVLTF. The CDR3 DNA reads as TGCGCCAGCAGCTTGTCGGCCTCTGGGGCCAACGTCCTGACTTTC. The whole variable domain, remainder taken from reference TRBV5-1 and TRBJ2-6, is KAGVTQTPRYLIKTRGQQVTLSCSPISGHRSVSWYQQTPGQGLQFLFEYFSETQRNKGNFPGRFSGRQFSNSRSEMNVSTLELGDSALYLCASSLSASGANVLTFGAGSRLTVL.

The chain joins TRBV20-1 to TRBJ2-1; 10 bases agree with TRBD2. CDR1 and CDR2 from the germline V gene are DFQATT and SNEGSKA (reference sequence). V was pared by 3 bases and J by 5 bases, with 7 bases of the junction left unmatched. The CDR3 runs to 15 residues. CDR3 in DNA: TGCAGTGCTAGTCCACTAGCGGGATCCCACAATGAGCAGTTCTTC. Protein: CSASPLAGSHNEQFF.

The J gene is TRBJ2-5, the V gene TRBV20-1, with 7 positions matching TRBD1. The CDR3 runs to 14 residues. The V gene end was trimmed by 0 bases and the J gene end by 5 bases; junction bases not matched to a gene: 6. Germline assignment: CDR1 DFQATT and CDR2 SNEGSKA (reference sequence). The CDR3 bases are TGCAGTGCTAGAGACGCCGACAGGGTGGAGACCCAGTACTTC. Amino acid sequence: CSARDADRVETQYF.

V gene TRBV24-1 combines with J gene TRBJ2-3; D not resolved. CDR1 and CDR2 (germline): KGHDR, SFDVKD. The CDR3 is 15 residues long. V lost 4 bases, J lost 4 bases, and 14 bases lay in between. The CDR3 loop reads CATSDVGPNPDTQYF. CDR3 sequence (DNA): TGTGCCACCAGTGACGTTGGGCCCAACCCAGATACGCAGTATTTT.

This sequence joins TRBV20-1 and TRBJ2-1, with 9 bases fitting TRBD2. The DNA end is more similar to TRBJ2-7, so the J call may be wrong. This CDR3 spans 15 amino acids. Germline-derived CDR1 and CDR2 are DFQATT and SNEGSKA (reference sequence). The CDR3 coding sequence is TGCAGTGCTAGGTCCGGGACTAGCAGATACAATGAGCAGTACTTC. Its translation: CSARSGTSRYNEQYF.

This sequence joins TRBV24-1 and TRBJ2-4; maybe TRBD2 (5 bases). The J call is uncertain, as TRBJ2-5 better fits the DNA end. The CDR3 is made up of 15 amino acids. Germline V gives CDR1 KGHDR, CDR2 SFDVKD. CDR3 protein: CATSDSRSGGETQYF. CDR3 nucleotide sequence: TGTGCCACCAGTGATTCCCGGAGCGGCGGAGAGACCCAGTACTTC.

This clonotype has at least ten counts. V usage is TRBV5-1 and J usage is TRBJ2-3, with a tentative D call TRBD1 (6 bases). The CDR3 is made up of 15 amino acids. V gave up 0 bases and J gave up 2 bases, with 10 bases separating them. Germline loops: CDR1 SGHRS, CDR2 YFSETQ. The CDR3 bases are TGCGCCAGCAGCTTGGCCGACAGGTTCACAGATACGCAGTATTTT. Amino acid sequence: CASSLADRFTDTQYF.

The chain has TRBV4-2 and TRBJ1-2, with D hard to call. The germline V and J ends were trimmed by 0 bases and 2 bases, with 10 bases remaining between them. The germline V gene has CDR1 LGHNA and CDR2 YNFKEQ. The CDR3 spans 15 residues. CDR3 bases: TGTGCCAGCAGCCAAGAAAGTGAAGTGAACTATGGCTACACCTTC. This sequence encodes CASSQESEVNYGYTF.

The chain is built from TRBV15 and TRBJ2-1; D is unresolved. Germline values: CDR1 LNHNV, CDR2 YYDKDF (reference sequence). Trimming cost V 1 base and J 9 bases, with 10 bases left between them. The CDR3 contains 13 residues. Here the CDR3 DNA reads TGTGCCACCAGCAGAGTAAGCCAGGCTGAGCAGTTCTTC. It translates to CATSRVSQAEQFF.

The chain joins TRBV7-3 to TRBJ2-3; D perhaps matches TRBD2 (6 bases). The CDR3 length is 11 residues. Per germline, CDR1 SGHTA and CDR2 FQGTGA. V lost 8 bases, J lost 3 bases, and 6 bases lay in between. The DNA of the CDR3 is TGTGCCAGCGCGGGGACAGATACGCAGTATTTT. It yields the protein CASAGTDTQYF.